Following are 31 T cell receptor beta chains from one sample sequenced in a study of T cells after posttransplantation cyclophosphamide. A marrow graft followed busulfan-fludarabine conditioning, with cyclophosphamide on days +3 and +4. The repertoire was sequenced with immunoSEQ multiplex PCR; TCRdb's copy has only in-frame clones and lacks some. The data show approximately 12,000 clones, none appearing only once, with 26% held by the ten largest. The input for sequencing was PBMCs, taken after allogeneic stem cell transplant with posttransplant cyclophosphamide. These receptors originate from a female patient in her thirties or forties who received an allogeneic stem cell transplant from a related donor, was CMV-positive, and had acute GVHD only. These T cells may partly come from the graft donor.

Remarks on this clone: This same CDR3 is encoded by further DNA sequences in the sample. The chain is built from TRBV9 and TRBJ2-5; TRBD2 is a possible D gene (5 bases). Per germline, CDR1 SGDLS and CDR2 YYNGEE. The V end was cut by 3 bases, the J end by 5 bases, with 14 bases between. The CDR3 is 14 residues long. The CDR3 here is CASSAGLSPETQYF. The CDR3 nucleotides read TGTGCCAGCAGCGCTGGACTCTCTCCGGAGACCCAGTACTTC. Full variable domain (remainder filled in from reference TRBV9 and TRBJ2-5): DSGVTQTPKHLITATGQRVTLRCSPRSGDLSVYWYQQSLDQGLQFLIQYYNGEERAKGNILERFSAQQFPDLHSELNLSSLELGDSALYFCASSAGLSPETQYFGPGTRLLVL.

This clone came up many times. V usage is TRBV6-6 and J usage is TRBJ1-1; no definite D call. V was trimmed by 2 bases and J by 0 bases, leaving 13 bases between them. Germline V gene data show CDR1 as MNHNY and CDR2 as SVGAGI (reference sequence). This CDR3 comprises 16 residues. CDR3 loop: CASSYGASGMNTEAFF. CDR3 DNA: TGTGCCAGCAGTTACGGTGCCAGTGGTATGAACACTGAAGCTTTCTTT.

This clone came up many times. The V call is TRBV27, the J call TRBJ1-2, with D hard to call. The V end lost 6 bases, the J end lost 5 bases, and 13 bases lay between the germline ends. The CDR3 covers 13 residues. In germline, CDR1 is MNHEY, CDR2 SMNVEV (reference sequence). For the CDR3, the DNA is TGTGCCAGCAGCTACGAGGGTTTTTATGGCTACACCTTC. Protein: CASSYEGFYGYTF.

This clone has at least ten counts. This chain joins TRBV11-2 and TRBJ2-3, with 9 bases aligning to TRBD2. Germline V CDR1 and CDR2: SGHAT, FQNNGV. V dropped 4 bases and J dropped 6; count of bases not matched to a gene: 11. The CDR3 consists of 16 residues. The CDR3, as DNA: TGTGCCAGCAGCTCCGGGGGGAGCGGGAGGTCGGATACGCAGTATTTT. Translated, it gives CASSSGGSGRSDTQYF.

This clone was seen at least ten times. This rearrangement joins TRBV6-1 to TRBJ2-5, with 7 bases that match TRBD2. Germline V lookup: CDR1 MNHNS, CDR2 SASEGT. There are 14 residues in the CDR3. The ends lost 4 bases at V and 4 bases at J; junction bases unmatched: 6. The CDR3 sequence: CASSAGGNRETQYF. The CDR3 DNA sequence: TGTGCCAGCAGTGCGGGGGGAAATCGAGAGACCCAGTACTTC.

This clone was counted many times. The chain carries TRBV7-7 and TRBJ2-2; a weak D match, TRBD1 (6 bases). The CDR3 consists of 15 residues. Trimming left V 3 bases short and J 4 bases short, with 12 bases between. Germline V gene data show CDR1 as SSHAT and CDR2 as FNYEAQ (reference sequence). DNA of the CDR3: TGTGCCAGCAGCTTTGGGACATTCGGCACCGGGGAGCTGTTTTTT. The encoded protein is CASSFGTFGTGELFF.

This clone was observed at least ten times. J is TRBJ1-2 and V is TRBV11-2, with D possibly being TRBD1 (6 bases). Germline V lookup: CDR1 SGHAT, CDR2 FQNNGV. The CDR3 extends over 15 amino acids. V gave up 1 base and J gave up 5 bases, with 14 bases separating them. The CDR3 loop is CASSLVSGAGYGYTF. In nucleotides, the CDR3 is TGTGCCAGCAGCTTAGTTTCAGGGGCCGGGTATGGCTACACCTTC.

This clone has ten or more counts. J is TRBJ2-3 and V is TRBV5-1; 7 bases are a match to TRBD2. CDR1 SGHRS and CDR2 YFSETQ come from the germline V gene. This CDR3 has 15 amino acids. V was pared by 3 bases and J by 4 bases, with 8 bases of the junction left unmatched. The CDR3 coding sequence is TGCGCCAGCAGCTCTAGCGGAGAAGTGGCAGATACGCAGTATTTT. As protein: CASSSSGEVADTQYF. Full variable domain (outside the CDR3, taken from reference TRBV5-1 and TRBJ2-3): KAGVTQTPRYLIKTRGQQVTLSCSPISGHRSVSWYQQTPGQGLQFLFEYFSETQRNKGNFPGRFSGRQFSNSRSEMNVSTLELGDSALYLCASSSSGEVADTQYFGPGTRLTVL.

This clone came up many times. The chain employs TRBV6-5 and TRBJ1-3; no firm D call. The V end lost 7 bases, the J end lost 2 bases, and 3 bases lay between the germline ends. Germline lookup yields CDR1 MNHEY and CDR2 SVGAGI. The CDR3 contains 11 residues. The CDR3 loop reads CASITGNTIYF. DNA of the CDR3: TGTGCCAGCATAACTGGAAACACCATATATTTT.

This clone was picked up many times. The chain recombines TRBV5-6 with TRBJ1-1; D unresolved. This CDR3 is 13 amino acids long. V lost 0 bases to trimming and J lost 5 bases, with 8 bases between them. Germline V gives CDR1 SGHDT, CDR2 YYEEEE. CDR3 protein: CASSLGERTEAFF. DNA for the CDR3: TGTGCCAGCAGCTTGGGGGAGCGGACTGAAGCTTTCTTT.

At least ten counts were recorded for this clone. The CDR3, as DNA: TGTGCCAGCAGCTTGGTTAGGGGCCATCAGCCCCAGCATTTT. Translating gives CASSLVRGHQPQHF. The rearrangement joins TRBV5-5 to TRBJ1-5; weak D call: TRBD1 (5 bases). CDR1 and CDR2 from the germline V gene are SGHKS and YYEKEE (reference sequence). The CDR3 is made up of 14 amino acids. Trimming removed 0 bases at V and 5 bases at J, with 9 bases between.

This clone was recorded many times. This chain uses TRBV29-1 with TRBJ1-3; weak D call: TRBD1 (6 bases). CDR3 length: 14 residues. Germline V lookup: CDR1 SQVTM, CDR2 ANQGSEA. Trimming took off 1 base at V and 6 bases at J, with 13 bases between the two ends. The CDR3 DNA is TGCAGCGTTGAAGGTGGGCAGGGGCCAAACACCATATATTTT. Translation: CSVEGGQGPNTIYF.

This clone was seen repeatedly, ten times or more. The chain combines TRBV11-2 with TRBJ1-6, with a weak D call TRBD1 (5 bases). Trimming took off 1 base at V and 6 bases at J, with 16 bases between the two ends. CDR1 SGHAT and CDR2 FQNNGV come from the germline V gene. The CDR3 is made up of 17 amino acids. The CDR3 sequence is CASSLARGPYGNSPLHF. CDR3 bases: TGTGCCAGCAGCTTAGCGCGGGGACCATACGGTAATTCACCCCTCCACTTT.

This clone was counted ten times or more. This chain uses TRBV9 with TRBJ2-2; D is perhaps TRBD1 (5 bases). Trimming shortened V by 0 bases and J by 6 bases, and 15 bases separated the two germline ends. This CDR3 is 16 amino acids long. Germline V CDR1 and CDR2: SGDLS, YYNGEE. Here the CDR3 DNA reads TGTGCCAGCAGCGTAGTAGGTCCAGGGCTGGCCGGGGAGCTGTTTTTT. Translating gives CASSVVGPGLAGELFF.

This clone has a handful of counts. Germline is not matched at one junction end, which may reflect a read error. The chain has TRBV5-1 and TRBJ2-2; D is possibly TRBD2 (5 bases). CDR1 is SGHRS and CDR2 is YFSETQ in the germline V gene. The CDR3 has 13 amino acids. Here the CDR3 DNA reads TGCGCCACAGCACCGGGGAACACCGGGGAGCTGCTTTTT. The encoded protein is CATAPGNTGELLF.

This clone was recorded a few times. The rearrangement links TRBV6-4 to TRBJ2-6; D remains ambiguous. V lost 4 bases to trimming and J lost 1 base, with 8 bases between them. Germline lookup yields CDR1 MRHNA and CDR2 SNTAGT. CDR3 length: 15 residues. The CDR3 spells CASSAVQSGANVLTF. The DNA for the CDR3 is TGTGCCAGCAGTGCAGTCCAATCTGGGGCCAACGTCCTGACTTTC.

CDR3 DNA: TGTGCCAGCACCCCTGACAGGATCTACGAGCAGTACTTC. Its protein is CASTPDRIYEQYF. The genes are TRBV2 and TRBJ2-5; possibly TRBD1 for D (6 bases). The J call is in doubt because the DNA end fits TRBJ2-7 better. CDR1 SNHLY and CDR2 FYNNEI come from the germline V gene. The CDR3 covers 13 residues.

This clone was observed at least ten times. This chain connects TRBV5-1 to TRBJ2-1; TRBD2 is a possible D gene (5 bases). V was clipped by 0 bases and J by 5 bases, with 6 bases between them. The CDR3 has 13 residues. Germline V gene lookup returns CDR1 SGHRS and CDR2 YFSETQ. Written as DNA, the CDR3 is TGCGCCAGCAGCTTGGGGACTGACAATGAGCAGTTCTTC. This translates into CASSLGTDNEQFF.

This clone was detected many times. V and J are TRBV2 and TRBJ1-1; D uncertain. V was trimmed by 2 bases and J by 1 base, leaving 14 bases between them. Germline values: CDR1 SNHLY, CDR2 FYNNEI. The CDR3 totals 16 residues. As DNA, the CDR3 is TGTGCCAGCAGTGAATTTCGGCACAGCCAGAACACTGAAGCTTTCTTT. Protein product: CASSEFRHSQNTEAFF.

This clone showed up many times. The gene calls are TRBV6-5 and TRBJ1-2, with a weak D call TRBD1 (6 bases). The CDR3 is 12 residues long. Germline-derived CDR1 and CDR2 are MNHEY and SVGAGI. Deletions cut 8 bases from V and 2 bases from J, with 9 bases between. The CDR3 is CASQDRNYGYTF. Here the CDR3 DNA reads TGTGCCAGCCAAGACAGGAACTATGGCTACACCTTC.

This clone appeared many times. V and J are TRBV5-1 and TRBJ2-5, with TRBD1 matching over 7 bases. With 0 bases clipped from V and 5 bases from J, the junction kept 10 bases outside the gene matches. The CDR3 runs to 16 residues. CDR1 and CDR2 (germline): SGHRS, YFSETQ. The CDR3 DNA sequence: TGCGCCAGCAGCTTGGCGGGGACAGCCGGTGGGGAGACCCAGTACTTC. Protein sequence: CASSLAGTAGGETQYF.

The table lists this clone with many counts. The CDR3 loop reads CTSSQDCAGGPYNEQFF. CDR3 coding DNA: TGCACCAGCAGCCAAGATTGTGCGGGAGGCCCGTACAATGAGCAGTTCTTC. The V gene is TRBV1, the J gene TRBJ2-1; the DNA was not compared with TRBD2, the D call given in the table. TRBV1 is termed a pseudogene. The CDR3 has 17 amino acids.

This clone occurred many times. CDR3 DNA sequence: TGTGCCAGCAGCTTAGGAGGGACTGATAACACCGGGGAGCTGTTTTTT. This encodes CASSLGGTDNTGELFF. The V and J genes are TRBV7-9 and TRBJ2-2, with D possibly TRBD2 on 6 matching bases. The CDR3 is 16 residues long. The germline gives CDR1 SEHNR, CDR2 FQNEAQ (reference sequence). Trimming stripped 1 base from V and 2 bases from J, with 11 bases between.

This clone showed up many times. This chain connects TRBV5-6 to TRBJ1-1; D is perhaps TRBD1 (5 bases). Trimming removed 4 bases from V and 1 base from J, with 14 bases in between. Germline values: CDR1 SGHDT, CDR2 YYEEEE. The CDR3 has 15 amino acids. In DNA form, the CDR3 reads TGTGCCAGCAGCAAAGCAGGGAGGGCGAACACTGAAGCTTTCTTT. It is translated as CASSKAGRANTEAFF.

This clone was counted at least ten times. CDR3 amino acids: CSLQDARGGLDTQYF. CDR3 in DNA: TGCAGCCTCCAAGATGCCAGGGGCGGTCTAGATACGCAGTATTTT. The V gene is TRBV29-1, the J gene TRBJ2-3, with D perhaps TRBD1 (6 bases). The CDR3 totals 15 residues. From germline, CDR1 is SQVTM and CDR2 ANQGSEA. V was cut by 8 bases and J by 5 bases, with 23 bases left in between.

This clone was seen only a few times. Other DNA sequences in the sample encode the same CDR3. The chain has TRBV10-3 and TRBJ1-2; possibly TRBD1 for D (6 bases). The length of the CDR3 is 14 residues. The germline CDR1 and CDR2 sequences are ENHRY and SYGVKD. The V end lost 5 bases, the J end lost 3 bases, and 13 bases lay between the germline ends. The CDR3 bases are TGTGCCATCAGTCTAGGGGGTAGAGACTATGGCTACACCTTC. It specifies CAISLGGRDYGYTF.

Ten or more counts support this clone. The chain combines TRBV18 with TRBJ2-5; maybe TRBD2 (6 bases). There are 14 residues in the CDR3. Germline-derived CDR1 and CDR2 are KGHSH and LQKENI. The germline V and J ends were trimmed by 5 bases and 2 bases, with 12 bases remaining between them. The CDR3 is CASSIWGDQETQYF. The CDR3 DNA follows: TGTGCCAGCTCAATCTGGGGGGATCAAGAGACCCAGTACTTC.

This clone was detected many times. The J gene is TRBJ2-1, the V gene TRBV14, with D possibly matching TRBD2 (6 bases). Per the germline V gene, CDR1 is SGHDN and CDR2 is FVKESK. The V end was cut by 1 base, the J end by 6 bases, with 10 bases between. The length of the CDR3 is 14 residues. The CDR3, as DNA: TGTGCCAGCAGCCAAGTTGCCGGGGGCAATGAGCAGTTCTTC. This translates into CASSQVAGGNEQFF.

There are many counts of this clone. The chain carries TRBV4-2 and TRBJ2-7; 10 bases are a match to TRBD2. Germline CDR1 LGHNA, CDR2 YNFKEQ. The CDR3 consists of 16 residues. The junction had 8 bases not matched to a gene; V was cut back by 0 bases and J by 6 bases. The CDR3 sequence: CASSQDGLAGAVEQYV. DNA for the CDR3: TGTGCCAGCAGCCAAGACGGGCTAGCGGGAGCAGTCGAGCAGTACGTC.

This clone was picked up many times. The chain uses TRBV7-9 and TRBJ1-5; a possible D gene is TRBD1 (6 bases). The CDR3 has 18 amino acids. Trimming removed 8 bases at V and 4 bases at J, with 27 bases between. From germline, CDR1 is SEHNR and CDR2 FQNEAQ (reference sequence). In nucleotides, the CDR3 is TGTGCCAGCGCGGAGTACCGGGGCCCCGACAGGCCGAATCAGCCCCAGCATTTT. Amino acids: CASAEYRGPDRPNQPQHF.

This clone came up many times. The chain is built from TRBV7-2 and TRBJ1-2, with TRBD1 matching 9 bases. This CDR3 has 18 residues. The trim removed 3 bases at V and 4 bases at J, leaving 15 bases unmatched. Germline CDR1 SGHTA, CDR2 FQGNSA. CDR3 loop: CASSFIGQGWRWTYGYTF. The DNA of the CDR3 is TGTGCCAGCAGCTTTATCGGACAGGGGTGGCGTTGGACCTATGGCTACACCTTC.